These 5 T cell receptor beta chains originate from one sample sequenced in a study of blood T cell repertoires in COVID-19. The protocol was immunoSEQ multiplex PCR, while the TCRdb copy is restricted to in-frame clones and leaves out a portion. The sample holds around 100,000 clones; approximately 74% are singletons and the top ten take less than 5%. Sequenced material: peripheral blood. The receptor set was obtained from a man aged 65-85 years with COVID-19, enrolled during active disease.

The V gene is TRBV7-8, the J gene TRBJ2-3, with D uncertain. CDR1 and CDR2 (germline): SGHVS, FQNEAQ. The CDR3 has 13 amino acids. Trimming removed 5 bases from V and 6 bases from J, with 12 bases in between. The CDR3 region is CASSRALVDTQYF. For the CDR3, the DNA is TGTGCCAGCAGCCGGGCCCTTGTGGATACGCAGTATTTT.

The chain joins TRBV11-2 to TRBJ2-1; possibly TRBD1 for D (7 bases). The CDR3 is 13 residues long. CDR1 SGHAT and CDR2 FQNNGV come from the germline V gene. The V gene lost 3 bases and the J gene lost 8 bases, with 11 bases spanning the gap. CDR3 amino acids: CASSFDREDEQFF. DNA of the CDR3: TGTGCCAGCAGCTTCGACAGGGAGGATGAGCAGTTCTTC.

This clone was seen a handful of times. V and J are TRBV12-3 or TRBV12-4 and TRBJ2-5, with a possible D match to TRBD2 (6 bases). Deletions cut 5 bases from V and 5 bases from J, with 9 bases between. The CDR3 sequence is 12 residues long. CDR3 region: CASSTSSETQYF. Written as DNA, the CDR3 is TGTGCCAGCAGTACTAGCAGCGAGACCCAGTACTTC.

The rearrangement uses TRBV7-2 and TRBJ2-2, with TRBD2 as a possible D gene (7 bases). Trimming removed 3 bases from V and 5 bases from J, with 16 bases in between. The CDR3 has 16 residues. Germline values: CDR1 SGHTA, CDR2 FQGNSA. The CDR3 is CASSFNRGGGTGELFF. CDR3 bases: TGTGCCAGCAGCTTTAATAGGGGAGGGGGGACCGGGGAGCTGTTTTTT.

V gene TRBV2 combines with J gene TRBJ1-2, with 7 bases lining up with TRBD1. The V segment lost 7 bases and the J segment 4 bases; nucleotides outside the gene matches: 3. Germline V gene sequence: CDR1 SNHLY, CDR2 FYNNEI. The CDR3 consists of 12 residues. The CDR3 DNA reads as TGTGCCAGCAAAGGGGGCGGCTATGGCTACACCTTC. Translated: CASKGGGYGYTF.